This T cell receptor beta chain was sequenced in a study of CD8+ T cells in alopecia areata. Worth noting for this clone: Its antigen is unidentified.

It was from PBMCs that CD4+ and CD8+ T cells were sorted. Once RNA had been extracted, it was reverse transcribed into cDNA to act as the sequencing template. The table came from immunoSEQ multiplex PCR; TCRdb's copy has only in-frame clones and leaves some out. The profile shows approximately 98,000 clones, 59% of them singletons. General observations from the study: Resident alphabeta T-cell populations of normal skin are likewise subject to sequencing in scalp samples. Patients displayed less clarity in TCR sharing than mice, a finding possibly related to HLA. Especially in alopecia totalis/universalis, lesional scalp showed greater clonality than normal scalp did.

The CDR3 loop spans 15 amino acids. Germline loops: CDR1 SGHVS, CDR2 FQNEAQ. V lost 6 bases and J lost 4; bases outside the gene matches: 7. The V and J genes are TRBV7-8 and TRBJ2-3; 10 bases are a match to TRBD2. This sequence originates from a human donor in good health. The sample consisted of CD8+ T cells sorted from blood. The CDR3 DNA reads TGTGCCAGCAGGTCACTAGCGGGGATTGCAGATACGCAGTATTTT. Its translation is CASRSLAGIADTQYF.